The 17 T cell receptor beta chains below were found in one sample sequenced in a study of technical replicates of blood from a few donors. Using immunoSEQ multiplex PCR, the repertoire was profiled, and TCRdb retains in-frame clones only, with some absent. The sample shows over 75,000 clones, 95% to 97% of them seen only once. Sequenced: T cells isolated from PBMCs. The receptor source for this set is a human donor in good health.

The V gene is TRBV11-2, the J gene TRBJ2-1; D not resolved. The germline gives CDR1 SGHAT, CDR2 FQNNGV. This CDR3 is 14 amino acids long. Trimming shortened V by 5 bases and J by 2 bases, and 10 bases separated the two germline ends. CDR3 sequence: CASSPSRTYNEQFF. CDR3 nucleotides: TGTGCCAGCAGCCCCTCGAGGACCTACAATGAGCAGTTCTTC.

This chain uses TRBV7-2 with TRBJ2-7; 9 bases are shared with TRBD1. The J segment lost 0 bases and the V segment lost 5 bases, leaving 5 bases of the junction unmatched. The CDR3 runs to 15 residues. CDR1 and CDR2 from the germline V gene are SGHTA and FQGNSA. The CDR3 DNA is TGTGCCAGCAGCCAAAGACAGGGGGGCTCCTACGAGCAGTACTTC. It yields the protein CASSQRQGGSYEQYF.

The chain joins TRBV13 to TRBJ1-1, with D tentatively TRBD1 (5 bases). Between the trimmed V and J ends, which lost 5 bases and 10 bases, there was a span of 17 bases. The germline V gene has CDR1 PRHDT and CDR2 FYEKMQ (reference sequence). The CDR3 sequence is 13 residues long. CDR3 loop: CASSAKLGEGAFF. DNA of the CDR3: TGTGCCAGCAGCGCAAAGTTGGGGGAGGGAGCTTTCTTT. Full variable domain (rest looked up from reference TRBV13 and TRBJ1-1): AAGVIQSPRHLIKEKRETATLKCYPIPRHDTVYWYQQGPGQDPQFLISFYEKMQSDKGSIPDRFSAQQFSDYHSELNMSSLELGDSALYFCASSAKLGEGAFFGQGTRLTVV.

The chain is built from TRBV4-2 and TRBJ2-7; tentatively, D is TRBD2 (5 bases). Germline CDR1 and CDR2: LGHNA and YNFKEQ. The CDR3 is 16 amino acids. V was clipped by 1 base and J by 1 base, with 14 bases between them. CDR3 loop: CASSQVRNERSYEQYF. CDR3 in DNA: TGTGCCAGCAGCCAAGTAAGGAACGAGCGGTCCTACGAGCAGTACTTC.

The CDR3 sequence: CASSVASGRSVETQYF. The DNA for the CDR3 is TGTGCCAGCAGCGTTGCTAGCGGGAGAAGCGTCGAGACCCAGTACTTC. V gene TRBV5-4 combines with J gene TRBJ2-5, with 10 bases identical to TRBD2. After removal of 4 bases from V and 5 bases from J, the junction contained 11 bases not matched to a gene. Germline V CDR1 and CDR2: SGHNT, YYREEE (reference sequence). This CDR3 comprises 16 residues.

The rearrangement links TRBV28 to TRBJ1-2; 7 positions agree with TRBD1. The CDR3 extends over 12 amino acids. Per the germline V gene, CDR1 is MDHEN and CDR2 is SYDVKM. The trim removed 7 bases at V and 11 bases at J, leaving 10 bases unmatched. The CDR3 DNA follows: TGTGCCAGCACCTCAGACAGGGAGGTGTACACCTTC. Residues: CASTSDREVYTF.

This clone was found a few times. The chain joins TRBV6-1 to TRBJ1-5; no clear D gene. Trimming shortened V by 0 bases and J by 2 bases, and 8 bases separated the two germline ends. The CDR3 covers 15 residues. From germline, CDR1 is MNHNS and CDR2 SASEGT. The CDR3 protein is CASSEAPEGNQPQHF. CDR3 sequence (DNA): TGTGCCAGCAGTGAAGCGCCGGAGGGCAATCAGCCCCAGCATTTT.

The chain uses TRBV29-1 and TRBJ1-2; D not resolved. Trimming cost V 3 bases and J 1 base, with 12 bases left between them. Germline assignment: CDR1 SQVTM and CDR2 ANQGSEA. The CDR3 has 14 residues. CDR3 sequence: CSVEEYGLNYGYTF. As DNA, the CDR3 is TGCAGCGTTGAGGAGTACGGCCTTAACTATGGCTACACCTTC.

This sequence joins TRBV28 and TRBJ1-2; maybe TRBD1 (5 bases). V shed 10 bases and J shed 5 bases, with 14 bases lying between them. CDR3 length equals 12 residues. Germline CDR1 MDHEN, CDR2 SYDVKM. DNA of the CDR3: TGTGCCATCCGGTTGGGGGGATATGGCTACACCTTC. Its protein product is CAIRLGGYGYTF.

This chain joins TRBV9 and TRBJ1-1; D not certain. Germline assignment: CDR1 SGDLS and CDR2 YYNGEE. Trimming removed 4 bases from V and 3 bases from J, with 16 bases in between. This CDR3 region has 15 residues. The CDR3 bases are TGTGCCAGCAGCCCCCATATTAGACTTGACACTGAAGCTTTCTTT. Protein product: CASSPHIRLDTEAFF.

The chain employs TRBV27 and TRBJ1-2, with TRBD1 identical over 9 bases. Germline V CDR1 and CDR2: MNHEY, SMNVEV (reference sequence). The CDR3 has 16 residues. Trimming removed 2 bases from V and 4 bases from J; junction bases left unmatched: 8. CDR3: CASSLRTGAMTYGYTF. For the CDR3, the DNA is TGTGCCAGCAGTTTAAGGACAGGGGCAATGACCTATGGCTACACCTTC.

V usage is TRBV5-1 and J usage is TRBJ2-5; 11 bases are a match to TRBD2. CDR1 and CDR2 (germline): SGHRS, YFSETQ. The CDR3 spans 15 residues. J was trimmed by 5 bases and V by 2 bases; bases with no gene match: 5. CDR3 residues: CASSLLAGAGETQYF. For the CDR3, the DNA is TGCGCCAGCAGCTTACTAGCGGGAGCAGGCGAGACCCAGTACTTC.

The chain uses TRBV7-9 and TRBJ2-7; possible D gene TRBD1, 6 bases. Between the trimmed V and J ends, which lost 1 base and 5 bases, there was a span of 12 bases. The CDR3 runs to 14 residues. The germline V gene has CDR1 SEHNR and CDR2 FQNEAQ (reference sequence). CDR3 in DNA: TGTGCCAGCAGCTTAGTGGCACAGGGAGACGAGCAGTACTTC. Translating it yields CASSLVAQGDEQYF. The full variable domain, completed using reference TRBV7-9 and TRBJ2-7, is DTGVSQNPRHKITKRGQNVTFRCDPISEHNRLYWYRQTLGQGPEFLTYFQNEAQLEKSRLLSDRFSAERPKGSFSTLEIQRTEQGDSAMYLCASSLVAQGDEQYFGPGTRLTVT.

This clone is a singleton in its sample. The chain recombines TRBV4-1 with TRBJ1-1; possible D gene TRBD1, 5 bases. Deletions cut 5 bases from V and 0 bases from J, with 10 bases between. The CDR3 has 14 residues. The germline CDR1 and CDR2 sequences are MGHRA and YSYEKL. The DNA for the CDR3 is TGCGCCAGCAGCGTACAGGTAGTGAACACTGAAGCTTTCTTT. This encodes CASSVQVVNTEAFF.

This chain links TRBV5-1 with TRBJ1-1; the match to TRBD1 covers 7 bases. Germline V gives CDR1 SGHRS, CDR2 YFSETQ. This CDR3 is built from 12 residues. V was clipped by 4 bases and J by 7 bases; unmatched bases: 4. CDR3 sequence: CASSQQGLEAFF. In DNA form, the CDR3 reads TGCGCCAGCAGCCAACAGGGGCTTGAAGCTTTCTTT. The variable domain in full, completed from reference TRBV5-1 and TRBJ1-1, reads KAGVTQTPRYLIKTRGQQVTLSCSPISGHRSVSWYQQTPGQGLQFLFEYFSETQRNKGNFPGRFSGRQFSNSRSEMNVSTLELGDSALYLCASSQQGLEAFFGQGTRLTVV.

The rearrangement uses TRBV11-3 and TRBJ1-2; TRBD1 agrees at 9 bases. Trimming at V came to 4 bases and at J to 8 bases, leaving 11 bases not matched to a gene. This CDR3 contains 15 residues. Germline V gene sequence: CDR1 SGHNT, CDR2 YENEEA. CDR3: CASSSWDRVEGGYTF. The CDR3 DNA reads as TGTGCCAGCAGCTCCTGGGACAGGGTGGAGGGGGGCTACACCTTC.

V usage is TRBV4-2 and J usage is TRBJ2-1, with D uncertain. The length of the CDR3 is 15 residues. Trimming took off 4 bases at V and 9 bases at J, with 19 bases between the two ends. Germline V lookup: CDR1 LGHNA, CDR2 YNFKEQ. In DNA, the CDR3 is TGTGCCAGCAGCCCCGCCTCTTATACAATTCCTGAGCAGTTCTTC. This gives the protein CASSPASYTIPEQFF.